The 29 T cell receptor beta chains below all came from one sample that was sequenced in a study of blood T cell repertoires in COVID-19. Clones were read by immunoSEQ multiplex PCR, and TCRdb kept only the in-frame ones, dropping some. The table has roughly 440,000 clones, about 91% seen once. Material: peripheral blood. Every receptor here comes from a woman aged 45 to 65 with COVID-19, enrolled during active disease.

The V and J genes are TRBV30 and TRBJ2-7; 7 bases line up with TRBD2. Germline CDR1 and CDR2: GTSNPN and SVGIG (reference sequence). The CDR3 runs to 11 residues. V gave up 3 bases and J gave up 9 bases; unmatched junction bases: 5. The CDR3 protein is CAWRSGVGQYF. Here the CDR3 DNA reads TGTGCCTGGAGGAGCGGGGTTGGGCAGTACTTC.

The chain links TRBV7-9 to TRBJ2-7, with 11 bases matching TRBD2. The CDR3 extends over 14 amino acids. The J segment lost 3 bases and the V segment lost 5 bases, leaving 3 bases of the junction unmatched. Germline V CDR1 and CDR2: SEHNR, FQNEAQ (reference sequence). CDR3 sequence (DNA): TGTGCCAGCAGCCTCACTAGCGGGGGCTACGAGCAGTACTTC. This gives the protein CASSLTSGGYEQYF.

The chain is built from TRBV5-1 and TRBJ1-4; 10 bases are a match to TRBD1. The CDR3 is 14 amino acids. Germline V gene sequence: CDR1 SGHRS, CDR2 YFSETQ. Losses at the gene ends were 5 bases for V and 6 bases for J; bases not matched to a gene: 4. This CDR3 is CASRAGTGDEKLFF. Here the CDR3 DNA reads TGCGCCAGCAGGGCCGGGACAGGGGATGAAAAACTGTTTTTT.

This clone was observed a handful of times. The chain joins TRBV9 to TRBJ1-3; D gene ambiguous. Germline assignment: CDR1 SGDLS and CDR2 YYNGEE. V shed 0 bases and J shed 4 bases, with 8 bases lying between them. CDR3 length: 14 amino acids. The CDR3 nucleotides are TGTGCCAGCAGCGTAGCTCCAGGAGGAAACACCATATATTTT. Its protein is CASSVAPGGNTIYF.

This sequence joins TRBV2 and TRBJ1-5; weak D call: TRBD1 (5 bases). This CDR3 is 15 amino acids long. Germline values: CDR1 SNHLY, CDR2 FYNNEI. V lost 4 bases and J 3 bases, leaving 13 bases between the germline ends. CDR3 nucleotides: TGTGCCAGCAGTGTGACAGAGTACCTCAATCAGCCCCAGCATTTT. It codes for CASSVTEYLNQPQHF.

The chain links TRBV27 to TRBJ2-7; TRBD1 matches 7 bases. CDR1 is MNHEY and CDR2 is SMNVEV in the germline V gene (reference sequence). V gave up 7 bases and J gave up 7 bases; unmatched junction bases: 10. This CDR3 has 13 residues. The CDR3 sequence is CASKQGSFGEQYF. The CDR3 DNA sequence: TGTGCCAGCAAACAGGGGAGTTTCGGGGAGCAGTACTTC.

The chain has TRBV7-3 and TRBJ2-1; 11 bases fit TRBD1. Germline V lookup: CDR1 SGHTA, CDR2 FQGTGA. The CDR3 totals 15 residues. With V trimmed by 5 bases and J by 4 bases, 4 bases remained unmatched. In nucleotides, the CDR3 is TGTGCCAGCAGCCTCCGGGACAGGGGGTACAATGAGCAGTTCTTC. Translated: CASSLRDRGYNEQFF.

The chain joins TRBV5-1 to TRBJ1-2, with 9 bases lining up with TRBD1. V lost 7 bases and J lost 4; bases outside the gene matches: 17. Germline V CDR1 and CDR2: SGHRS, YFSETQ. This CDR3 is 17 amino acids long. For the CDR3, the DNA is TGCGCCAGCGGGACCGGGACAGGGAAGGTCTCCCGCTATGGCTACACCTTC. As protein: CASGTGTGKVSRYGYTF.

This chain uses TRBV13 with TRBJ1-2; 10 positions agree with TRBD1. J lost 6 bases, V lost 3 bases, and 7 bases had no gene match. The CDR3 runs 15 residues. Germline V gene lookup returns CDR1 PRHDT and CDR2 FYEKMQ (reference sequence). The DNA for the CDR3 is TGTGCCAGCAGCTTGTGGACAGGGGGTATTGATGGCTACACCTTC. It codes for CASSLWTGGIDGYTF.

This chain uses TRBV5-4 with TRBJ1-1; D gene uncertain. CDR1 is SGHNT and CDR2 is YYREEE in the germline V gene (reference sequence). The CDR3 is 16 residues long. The V and J ends lost 4 bases and 5 bases respectively, with 21 bases between them. The CDR3 nucleotides read TGTGCCAGCAGCCGGCGGGTGGGCAGGCCTTTAACTGAAGCTTTCTTT. Its translation: CASSRRVGRPLTEAFF.

CDR3 sequence: CASSQVRLAGDYEQYF. CDR3 bases: TGTGCCAGCAGCCAGGTTAGACTAGCGGGTGACTACGAGCAGTACTTC. The chain uses TRBV3-1 (or the pseudogene TRBV3-2) and TRBJ2-7, with TRBD2 matching 10 bases. Germline V CDR1 and CDR2: LGHDT, YNNKEL (reference sequence). Unmatched junction bases numbered 8, after V lost 3 bases and J lost 3 bases. CDR3 length equals 16 residues.

The chain joins TRBV3-1 (or the pseudogene TRBV3-2) to TRBJ1-1, with D maybe TRBD1 (5 bases). The CDR3 has 15 amino acids. Trimming removed 3 bases at V and 10 bases at J, with 21 bases between. Germline V gene lookup returns CDR1 LGHDT and CDR2 YNNKEL (reference sequence). DNA for the CDR3: TGTGCCAGCAGCCAGGAACAGGAAGCAAAAAGAAGAGCTTTCTTT. This encodes CASSQEQEAKRRAFF.

The chain employs TRBV19 and TRBJ2-7; 8 bases agree with TRBD1. The CDR3 has 16 amino acids. Per germline, CDR1 LNHDA and CDR2 SQIVND (reference sequence). The J segment lost 7 bases and the V segment lost 2 bases, leaving 13 bases of the junction unmatched. CDR3 in amino acids: CASSIMAGGWGEEQYF. The CDR3 region has the DNA TGTGCCAGTAGTATAATGGCAGGGGGCTGGGGAGAGGAGCAGTACTTC.

This chain uses TRBV5-6 with TRBJ1-6; D possibly corresponds to TRBD1 (6 bases). The CDR3 covers 16 residues. Trimming removed 3 bases at V and 7 bases at J, with 17 bases between. Per the germline V gene, CDR1 is SGHDT and CDR2 is YYEEEE. CDR3 in amino acids: CASSSFDRYENSPLHF. For the CDR3, the DNA is TGTGCCAGCAGCTCTTTCGACAGGTATGAGAATTCACCCCTCCACTTT.

The chain is built from TRBV5-1 and TRBJ1-4; D is possibly TRBD1 (6 bases). Trimming stripped 0 bases from V and 7 bases from J, with 16 bases between. The germline V gene encodes CDR1 SGHRS and CDR2 YFSETQ. This CDR3 spans 16 amino acids. The CDR3 nucleotides are TGCGCCAGCAGCTTGGCCGGGGGGCTAGGAGGTGAAAAACTGTTTTTT. As protein: CASSLAGGLGGEKLFF.

The V gene is TRBV6-5, the J gene TRBJ2-5; 8 bases line up with TRBD1. V dropped 11 bases and J dropped 4; count of bases not matched to a gene: 15. Looked up from germline, CDR1 is MNHEY and CDR2 is SVGAGI. The CDR3 is 15 amino acids. As DNA, the CDR3 is TGTGCCTACTCAGGATGGTCAGGGGGCCGAGAGACCCAGTACTTC. The encoded protein is CAYSGWSGGRETQYF.

V and J are TRBV6-5 and TRBJ2-7; possible D gene TRBD1, 6 bases. The germline V and J ends were trimmed by 6 bases and 5 bases, with 17 bases remaining between them. In germline, CDR1 is MNHEY, CDR2 SVGAGI. The CDR3 sequence is 14 residues long. Here the CDR3 reads CASRFPGHGDEQYF. CDR3 coding DNA: TGTGCCAGCAGGTTTCCGGGACATGGGGACGAGCAGTACTTC.

This clone appeared a single time. J is TRBJ2-7 and V is TRBV6-5; weak D call: TRBD1 (5 bases). This CDR3 is built from 13 residues. V was trimmed by 5 bases and J by 6 bases, leaving 14 bases between them. The germline V gene encodes CDR1 MNHEY and CDR2 SVGAGI. The CDR3 DNA reads as TGTGCCAGCAGTCAGCCAGGGAAGACCGAGCAGTACTTC. As protein: CASSQPGKTEQYF.

The chain links TRBV27 to TRBJ2-5; possible D gene TRBD1, 6 bases. This CDR3 comprises 17 residues. Germline V gene lookup returns CDR1 MNHEY and CDR2 SMNVEV (reference sequence). Trimming took 0 bases from V and 4 from J, leaving 18 bases between them. In DNA form, the CDR3 reads TGTGCCAGCAGTTTATCTGGTGGGGGCCCCCGAGTAGAGACCCAGTACTTC. Its protein is CASSLSGGGPRVETQYF.

J is TRBJ1-2 and V is TRBV27; D is uncertain. Germline CDR1 reads MNHEY; CDR2 reads SMNVEV (reference sequence). The CDR3 contains 15 residues. Trimming took 0 bases from V and 7 from J, leaving 15 bases between them. CDR3 sequence (DNA): TGTGCCAGCAGTTTATCCACAGTGGGCTTCTCTGGCTACACCTTC. Protein sequence: CASSLSTVGFSGYTF.

The chain has TRBV15 and TRBJ1-2; D may be TRBD1 (5 bases). V was pared by 0 bases and J by 4 bases, with 12 bases between. This CDR3 has 15 residues. In germline, CDR1 is LNHNV, CDR2 YYDKDF (reference sequence). CDR3 protein: CATSRERGSSYGYTF. In nucleotides, the CDR3 is TGTGCCACCAGCAGAGAGCGGGGGTCGAGCTATGGCTACACCTTC.

The chain carries TRBV14 and TRBJ1-2; D remains ambiguous. The V gene's germline CDR1 is SGHDN and CDR2 FVKESK. The CDR3 extends over 14 amino acids. V was cut by 0 bases and J by 5 bases, with 10 bases left in between. CDR3 region: CASSQDGSAYGYTF. The CDR3 region has the DNA TGTGCCAGCAGCCAAGACGGGTCGGCGTATGGCTACACCTTC.

A few counts support this clone. V usage is TRBV6-5 and J usage is TRBJ2-1; the D gene is possibly TRBD1 (5 bases). Germline V gene lookup returns CDR1 MNHEY and CDR2 SVGAGI. The CDR3 extends over 13 amino acids. V lost 9 bases to trimming and J lost 7 bases, with 16 bases between them. The chain's CDR3 is CASLDKGVNEQFF. CDR3 bases: TGTGCCAGTCTTGATAAAGGGGTTAATGAGCAGTTCTTC.

In this sample, this clone turned up a few times. The chain couples TRBV21-1 to TRBJ2-1; the D call in the table, TRBD2, was not verified against the DNA. TRBV21-1 is listed as a pseudogene. The CDR3 is 18 residues long. The CDR3 DNA follows: TGTGCCAGCCGCCCCGGACTAGCGGGGGTAATCGCTAGGGATGAGCAGTTCTTC. Protein product: CASRPGLAGVIARDEQFF.

V usage is TRBV5-1 and J usage is TRBJ1-4; 9 bases line up with TRBD1. V lost 0 bases and J lost 6; bases outside the gene matches: 6. This CDR3 region has 16 residues. CDR1 is SGHRS, CDR2 YFSETQ, per germline. CDR3 in DNA: TGCGCCAGCAGCTTGGGATCGACAGGGGGGTATGAAAAACTGTTTTTT. Its protein is CASSLGSTGGYEKLFF.

A few counts support this clone. Other DNA sequences in the sample encode the same CDR3. The chain has TRBV28 and TRBJ1-2; no clear D gene. The CDR3 runs to 12 residues. Germline V CDR1 and CDR2: MDHEN, SYDVKM. The V and J ends lost 5 bases and 2 bases respectively, with 6 bases between them. The DNA of the CDR3 is TGTGCCAGCAGTCTGTTGAACTATGGCTACACCTTC. Protein product: CASSLLNYGYTF.

V usage is TRBV30 and J usage is TRBJ2-7; D may be TRBD1 (6 bases). Trimming shortened V by 0 bases and J by 3 bases, and 18 bases separated the two germline ends. Germline V gene data show CDR1 as GTSNPN and CDR2 as SVGIG (reference sequence). The CDR3 totals 16 residues. Here the CDR3 reads CAWSVGDIGIGYEQYF. The CDR3 nucleotides are TGTGCCTGGAGTGTAGGGGACATCGGCATAGGCTACGAGCAGTACTTC.

The CDR3 DNA is TGTGCCAGCAGTTCCAACGAACAGGGTCTCAACACTGAAGCTTTCTTT. Its protein is CASSSNEQGLNTEAFF. This chain uses TRBV6-6 with TRBJ1-1, with D perhaps matching TRBD1 (6 bases). The CDR3 is made up of 16 amino acids. The V gene lost 4 bases and the J gene lost 2 bases, with 17 bases spanning the gap. Per germline, CDR1 MNHNY and CDR2 SVGAGI (reference sequence).

The chain employs TRBV29-1 and TRBJ1-2, with 10 bases fitting TRBD1. V lost 7 bases and J lost 7; bases outside the gene matches: 12. The CDR3 is 14 residues long. Looked up from germline, CDR1 is SQVTM and CDR2 is ANQGSEA. The CDR3 nucleotides read TGCAGCGGGGGACAGGGGACCTCGTATCGTGGCTACACCTTC. Protein: CSGGQGTSYRGYTF.